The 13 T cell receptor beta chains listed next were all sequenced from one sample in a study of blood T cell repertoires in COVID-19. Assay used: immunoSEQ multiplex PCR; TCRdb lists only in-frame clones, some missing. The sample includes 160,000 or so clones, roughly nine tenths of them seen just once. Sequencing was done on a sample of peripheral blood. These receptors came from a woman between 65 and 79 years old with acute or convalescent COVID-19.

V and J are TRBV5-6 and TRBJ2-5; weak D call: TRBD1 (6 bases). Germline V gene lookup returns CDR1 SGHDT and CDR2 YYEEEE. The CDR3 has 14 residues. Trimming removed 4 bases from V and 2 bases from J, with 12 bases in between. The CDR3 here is CASSGAGVQETQYF. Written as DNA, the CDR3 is TGTGCCAGCAGCGGCGCAGGGGTTCAAGAGACCCAGTACTTC.

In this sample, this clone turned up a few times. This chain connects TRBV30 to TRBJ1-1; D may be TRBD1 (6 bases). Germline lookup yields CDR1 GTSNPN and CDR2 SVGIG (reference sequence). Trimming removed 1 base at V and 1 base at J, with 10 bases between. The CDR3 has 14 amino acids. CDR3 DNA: TGTGCCTGGAGTGCAATGACAGGGAACACTGAAGCTTTCTTT. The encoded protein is CAWSAMTGNTEAFF.

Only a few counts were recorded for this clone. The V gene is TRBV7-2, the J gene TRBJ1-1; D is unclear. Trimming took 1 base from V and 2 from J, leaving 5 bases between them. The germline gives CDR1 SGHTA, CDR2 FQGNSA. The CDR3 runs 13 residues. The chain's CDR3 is CASSLGRNTEAFF. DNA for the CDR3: TGTGCCAGCAGCTTAGGGAGAAACACTGAAGCTTTCTTT.

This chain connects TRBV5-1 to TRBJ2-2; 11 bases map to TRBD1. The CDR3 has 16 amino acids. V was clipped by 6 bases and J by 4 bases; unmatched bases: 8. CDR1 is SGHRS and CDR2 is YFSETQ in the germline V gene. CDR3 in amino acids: CASTSDRGRGTGELFF. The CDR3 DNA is TGCGCCAGCACCTCGGACAGGGGGCGCGGCACCGGGGAGCTGTTTTTT.

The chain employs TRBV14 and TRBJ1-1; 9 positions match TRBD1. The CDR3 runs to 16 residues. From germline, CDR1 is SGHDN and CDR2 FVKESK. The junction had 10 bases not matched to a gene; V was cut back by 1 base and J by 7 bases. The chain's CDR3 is CASSQVRNRGPNEAFF. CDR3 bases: TGTGCCAGCAGCCAAGTACGGAACAGGGGGCCTAATGAAGCTTTCTTT.

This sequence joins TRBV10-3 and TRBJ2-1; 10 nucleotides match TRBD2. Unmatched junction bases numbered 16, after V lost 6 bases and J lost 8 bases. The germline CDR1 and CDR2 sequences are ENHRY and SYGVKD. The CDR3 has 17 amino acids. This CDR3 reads CAISDRTSGGALDEQFF. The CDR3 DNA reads TGTGCCATCAGCGACAGAACAAGCGGGGGGGCCCTGGATGAGCAGTTCTTC.

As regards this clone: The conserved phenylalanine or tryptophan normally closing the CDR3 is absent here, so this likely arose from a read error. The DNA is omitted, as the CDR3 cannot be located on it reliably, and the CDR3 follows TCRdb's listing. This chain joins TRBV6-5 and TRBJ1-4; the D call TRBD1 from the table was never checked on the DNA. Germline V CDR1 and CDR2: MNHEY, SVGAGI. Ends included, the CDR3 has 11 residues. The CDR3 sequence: CASSNPGIPAL.

The CDR3 loop reads CASSRVPDTQYF. CDR3 nucleotides: TGTGCCAGCAGTCGGGTGCCCGATACGCAGTATTTT. The chain is built from TRBV6-2 or TRBV6-3 and TRBJ2-3; unclear D gene. The CDR3 is 12 amino acids. The V gene lost 5 bases and the J gene lost 6 bases, with 9 bases spanning the gap. Germline-derived CDR1 and CDR2 are MNHEY and SVGEGT.

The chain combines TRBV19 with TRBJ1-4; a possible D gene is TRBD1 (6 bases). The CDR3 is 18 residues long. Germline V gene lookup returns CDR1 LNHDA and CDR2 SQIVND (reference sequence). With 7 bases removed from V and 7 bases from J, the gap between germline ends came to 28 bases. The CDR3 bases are TGTGCCAGTATCCCCACCCCCCCCTACAGGGCTACTTCTGAAAAACTGTTTTTT. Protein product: CASIPTPPYRATSEKLFF.

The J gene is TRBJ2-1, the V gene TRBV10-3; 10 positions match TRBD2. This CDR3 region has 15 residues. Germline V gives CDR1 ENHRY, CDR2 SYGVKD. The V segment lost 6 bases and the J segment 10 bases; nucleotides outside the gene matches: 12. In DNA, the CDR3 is TGTGCCATCAGCCTGCTAGCGGGAGTTACGGGAGAGCAGTTCTTC. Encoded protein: CAISLLAGVTGEQFF.

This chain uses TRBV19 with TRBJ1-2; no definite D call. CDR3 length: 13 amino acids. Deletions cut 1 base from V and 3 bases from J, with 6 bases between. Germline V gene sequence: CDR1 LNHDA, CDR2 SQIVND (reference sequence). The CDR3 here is CASSIGTYYGYTF. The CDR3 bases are TGTGCCAGTAGTATAGGCACTTACTATGGCTACACCTTC.

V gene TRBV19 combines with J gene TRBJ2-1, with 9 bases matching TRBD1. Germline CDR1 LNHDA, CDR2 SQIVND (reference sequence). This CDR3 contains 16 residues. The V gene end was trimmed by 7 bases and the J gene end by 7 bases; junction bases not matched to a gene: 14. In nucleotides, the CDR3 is TGTGCCAGTATAGACCGGCCTGGGACAGGGAGAAATGAGCAGTTCTTC. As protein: CASIDRPGTGRNEQFF.

The CDR3 sequence is CASSKGGQGNNQPQHF. As DNA, the CDR3 is TGTGCCAGCAGTAAGGGTGGACAGGGAAACAATCAGCCCCAGCATTTT. The rearrangement links TRBV28 to TRBJ1-5, with 8 bases lining up with TRBD1. Trimming removed 5 bases from V and 3 bases from J; junction bases left unmatched: 9. The CDR3 totals 16 residues. In germline, CDR1 is MDHEN, CDR2 SYDVKM.